This T cell receptor beta chain was documented in a study of early T cells in non-severe SARS-CoV-2 infection. About the study: The study sequenced bulk RNA from unsorted whole blood, with chains unpaired.

Points from the study as a whole: VDJdb matching favored anti-spike CD8 responses, missing private and CD4 specificities.

cDNA molecules, individually, were tagged with unique molecular identifiers. TCRdb reprocessed the 5' RACE reads via MiXCR and lists one record per CDR3 protein. The sample yields about 130,000 distinct CDR3 sequences, about 15% seen once. This CDR3 region has 15 residues. Germline CDR1 is SGHRS and CDR2 is YFSETQ. The V and J ends lost 0 bases and 0 bases respectively, with 8 bases between them. Notes on this clonotype: The target antigen is unknown.

V usage is TRBV5-1 and J usage is TRBJ2-3; the D gene could be TRBD1 or TRBD2 (5 bases each). Source material: whole blood. This clonotype was sampled from an adult who was a healthcare worker with PCR-confirmed SARS-CoV-2 infection or an uninfected control (not recorded which). DNA of the CDR3: TGCGCCAGCAGCTTGGATGGGGGAAGCACAGATACGCAGTATTTT. It specifies CASSLDGGSTDTQYF.